The 27 T cell receptor beta chains given below trace back to one sample, sequenced in a study of blood T cells in healthy people across ages. Sample-barcoded 5' priming and a J-beta primer mix drove a second PCR of roughly 6 to 12 cycles. TCRdb independently ran MiXCR on the 5' RACE reads; one entry per CDR3 protein. The sample gives around 1.7 million distinct CDR3 sequences, 28% of which show up once; 7% to 9% is in the top ten. Sequencing used blood. The receptors here all came from a woman aged 25 to 39 in good health.

There are a few counts of this clonotype. The chain joins TRBV7-9 to TRBJ2-1, with 12 bases identical to TRBD2. Trimming at V came to 0 bases and at J to 10 bases, leaving 13 bases not matched to a gene. CDR3 length: 18 residues. The V gene's germline CDR1 is SEHNR and CDR2 FQNEAQ (reference sequence). Here the CDR3 reads CASSLAAWASGRASEQFF. Written as DNA, the CDR3 is TGTGCCAGCAGCTTAGCGGCCTGGGCTAGCGGGAGGGCCTCCGAGCAGTTCTTC.

The V call is TRBV7-9, the J call TRBJ2-7, with D hard to call. Germline CDR1 and CDR2: SEHNR and FQNEAQ (reference sequence). CDR3 length equals 15 residues. The V end was cut by 3 bases, the J end by 4 bases, with 16 bases between. CDR3 loop: CASSFKGYPLYEQYF. Written as DNA, the CDR3 is TGTGCCAGCAGCTTTAAGGGCTACCCTCTGTACGAGCAGTACTTC.

On this clonotype itself: A clone one base away is much larger, so this may be a read error. The chain combines TRBV5-1 with TRBJ2-7; 13 bases match TRBD2. Germline V gene sequence: CDR1 SGHRS, CDR2 YFSETQ. Trimming took 7 bases from V and 1 from J; bases not matched to a gene: 11. The CDR3 is made up of 17 amino acids. CDR3: CASGSWTSGSQSYEQYF. CDR3 nucleotides: TGCGCCAGCGGCTCATGGACTAGCGGGAGCCAGTCCTACGAGCAGTACTTC.

The gene calls are TRBV28 and TRBJ1-5; no clear D. The CDR3 contains 14 residues. Looked up from germline, CDR1 is MDHEN and CDR2 is SYDVKM. V lost 6 bases to trimming and J lost 2 bases, with 11 bases between them. CDR3 amino acids: CASSRWEGNQPQHF. The CDR3 DNA reads TGTGCCAGCAGCCGGTGGGAAGGCAATCAGCCCCAGCATTTT.

This clonotype was observed a handful of times. J is TRBJ2-3 and V is TRBV12-3 or TRBV12-4; 9 bases agree with TRBD2. This CDR3 has 12 residues. J lost 14 bases, V lost 3 bases, and 6 bases had no gene match. The CDR3 DNA is TGTGCCAGCAGTTTCGTTGGGACTAGCCTGTATTTT. Translating gives CASSFVGTSLYF.

Regarding this clonotype: The CDR3 end shows no conserved phenylalanine or tryptophan, and so a read error is likely. This chain connects TRBV5-6 to TRBJ2-1; 15 bases line up with TRBD2. V shed 3 bases, J shed 10 bases, and the junction held 2 bases outside the gene matches. The CDR3 loop spans 14 amino acids. The V gene's germline CDR1 is SGHDT and CDR2 YYEEEE. The CDR3 DNA is TGTGCCAGCAGCTCAGGACTAGCGGGAGGGGAGCAGTTCTCC. Translation gives CASSSGLAGGEQFS.

The chain combines TRBV6-6 with TRBJ2-1; 7 bases align to TRBD2. The J segment lost 0 bases and the V segment lost 7 bases, leaving 12 bases of the junction unmatched. The CDR3 consists of 17 residues. Looked up from germline, CDR1 is MNHNY and CDR2 is SVGAGI (reference sequence). The CDR3: CASKEQAGISSYNEQFF. As DNA, the CDR3 is TGTGCCAGCAAAGAACAAGCGGGGATAAGCTCCTACAATGAGCAGTTCTTC.

Only a few counts were recorded for this clonotype. This sequence joins TRBV18 and TRBJ2-1; D perhaps matches TRBD2 (5 bases). V lost 6 bases and J lost 4, with 16 bases in between. Germline CDR1 reads KGHSH; CDR2 reads LQKENI. The CDR3 consists of 15 residues. The CDR3 DNA follows: TGTGCCAGCTCCGATCGAGGGAAAATATACAATGAGCAGTTCTTC. Translated, it gives CASSDRGKIYNEQFF.

This clonotype was found once. The chain carries TRBV2 and TRBJ2-1; perhaps TRBD2 as D (5 bases). Germline assignment: CDR1 SNHLY and CDR2 FYNNEI. Trimming stripped 5 bases from V and 9 bases from J, with 17 bases between. This CDR3 is built from 14 residues. In DNA, the CDR3 is TGTGCCAGCAGTCGGAGCCTAGCTTACGGTGAGCAGTTCTTC. It yields the protein CASSRSLAYGEQFF.

V is TRBV5-1 and J is TRBJ2-7; 14 nucleotides line up with TRBD2. Germline trimming cut 4 bases from V and 7 bases from J; bases unmatched to any gene: 10. Germline assignment: CDR1 SGHRS and CDR2 YFSETQ. The CDR3 runs 16 residues. CDR3 coding DNA: TGCGCCAGCAGCCTACAGACTAGCGGGGGGGCAAGGGAGCAGTACTTC. Amino acids: CASSLQTSGGAREQYF.

This chain links TRBV12-5 with TRBJ2-5, with D tentatively TRBD2 (6 bases). Trimming took off 6 bases at V and 5 bases at J, with 16 bases between the two ends. Looked up from germline, CDR1 is LGHNT and CDR2 is FRNRAP. This CDR3 spans 14 amino acids. CDR3 protein: CASGGEVRMETQYF. The CDR3 region has the DNA TGTGCTAGTGGGGGGGAGGTGAGGATGGAGACCCAGTACTTC. Full variable domain (outside the CDR3, taken from reference TRBV12-5 and TRBJ2-5): DARVTQTPRHKVTEMGQEVTMRCQPILGHNTVFWYRQTMMQGLELLAYFRNRAPLDDSGMPKDRFSAEMPDATLATLKIQPSEPRDSAVYFCASGGEVRMETQYFGPGTRLLVL.

The V gene is TRBV5-1, the J gene TRBJ2-1, with D perhaps matching TRBD1 (5 bases). The V and J ends lost 2 bases and 13 bases respectively, with 19 bases between them. The CDR3 has 14 amino acids. Germline CDR1 reads SGHRS; CDR2 reads YFSETQ. The CDR3 region is CASSLATGTMNQFF. CDR3 bases: TGCGCCAGCAGCTTAGCCACAGGTACAATGAATCAGTTCTTC.

There are many counts of this clonotype. This rearrangement joins TRBV20-1 to TRBJ2-7; 10 positions match TRBD1. J was trimmed by 1 base and V by 2 bases; bases with no gene match: 14. The CDR3 is 18 residues long. CDR1 DFQATT and CDR2 SNEGSKA come from the germline V gene (reference sequence). CDR3 loop: CSARRGTGEARGSYEQYF. CDR3 in DNA: TGCAGTGCTAGAAGAGGGACAGGGGAAGCCCGAGGATCCTACGAGCAGTACTTC.

This clonotype has a count of ten or more. Mismatch with germline at one junction end may stem from a read error. The V gene is TRBV7-2, the J gene TRBJ1-1; D might be TRBD1 (6 bases). Germline V lookup: CDR1 SGHTA, CDR2 FQGNSA. This CDR3 has 14 amino acids. The CDR3 protein is CASSSRGGNTEAFF. The CDR3 DNA follows: TGCGCCAGCAGCTCGAGGGGGGGGAACACTGAAGCTTTCTTT.

V usage is TRBV2 and J usage is TRBJ2-4; 10 nucleotides line up with TRBD2. Germline assignment: CDR1 SNHLY and CDR2 FYNNEI. Unmatched junction bases numbered 15, after V lost 4 bases and J lost 0 bases. The CDR3 has 20 amino acids. The DNA of the CDR3 is TGTGCCAGCAGTGTTAAACGAGCGGGAGGGGTTCGCGCAGCCAAAAACATTCAGTACTTC. It is translated as CASSVKRAGGVRAAKNIQYF.

This chain links TRBV14 with TRBJ2-4; possibly TRBD2 for D (6 bases). Trimming removed 3 bases from V and 3 bases from J, with 9 bases in between. Germline V gene data show CDR1 as SGHDN and CDR2 as FVKESK. This CDR3 spans 14 amino acids. The CDR3 DNA sequence: TGTGCCAGCAGCCAGGGGGGTTACAAAAACATTCAGTACTTC. The encoded protein is CASSQGGYKNIQYF.

This clonotype was picked up many times. The chain joins TRBV7-8 to TRBJ2-7, with 8 bases fitting TRBD2. Looked up from germline, CDR1 is SGHVS and CDR2 is FQNEAQ. This CDR3 is built from 16 residues. Unmatched junction bases numbered 8, after V lost 1 base and J lost 3 bases. The CDR3 here is CASSLGGHSGVYEQYF. The CDR3 nucleotides are TGTGCCAGCAGCTTAGGGGGCCATAGCGGGGTCTACGAGCAGTACTTC.

In its sample, this clonotype was seen a few times. This sequence joins TRBV20-1 and TRBJ1-2; TRBD1 matches 11 bases. The V gene end was trimmed by 5 bases and the J gene end by 8 bases; junction bases not matched to a gene: 10. Looked up from germline, CDR1 is DFQATT and CDR2 is SNEGSKA (reference sequence). The CDR3 contains 14 residues. The CDR3 protein is CSAGSGTGGFGYTF. Written as DNA, the CDR3 is TGCAGTGCTGGATCCGGGACAGGGGGTTTCGGCTACACCTTC.

The DNA for the CDR3 is TGCGCCAGCAGCTTGGAACCTCCGGGACAGGGAACTTGGGAGCAGTACTTC. Its translation: CASSLEPPGQGTWEQYF. This chain uses TRBV5-1 with TRBJ2-7; TRBD1 matches at 9 bases. The CDR3 sequence is 17 residues long. The junction had 14 bases not matched to a gene; V was cut back by 0 bases and J by 7 bases. Germline-derived CDR1 and CDR2 are SGHRS and YFSETQ.

This clonotype was counted a single time. The chain has TRBV10-3 and TRBJ2-5, with a possible D match to TRBD2 (5 bases). Trimming removed 4 bases at V and 11 bases at J, with 17 bases between. Germline V gene lookup returns CDR1 ENHRY and CDR2 SYGVKD. The CDR3 covers 13 residues. The CDR3 nucleotides are TGTGCCATCAGTGCCGGGGAACCCTACGGGCAGTACTTC. Its translation is CAISAGEPYGQYF.

On this clonotype itself: The junction and the germline gene differ at one end; a read error may be behind it. The J gene is TRBJ2-3, the V gene TRBV5-1, with TRBD1 matching 7 bases. Germline V gene data show CDR1 as SGHRS and CDR2 as YFSETQ. This CDR3 spans 13 amino acids. CDR3 residues: CASTDRVTGTQYF. CDR3 in DNA: TGCGCCAGCACAGACAGGGTCACAGGTACGCAGTATTTT.

In this sample, this clonotype turned up many times. The chain combines TRBV29-1 with TRBJ2-1; no clear D gene. The germline CDR1 and CDR2 sequences are SQVTM and ANQGSEA. V was clipped by 7 bases and J by 4 bases, with 17 bases between them. The CDR3 extends over 14 amino acids. DNA for the CDR3: TGCAGCGCTTCCAATGTGCGAGTGTACAATGAGCAGTTCTTC. Translation: CSASNVRVYNEQFF.

The sample holds a few counts of this clonotype. The rearrangement uses TRBV19 and TRBJ2-5; D is unclear. V was pared by 5 bases and J by 2 bases, with 12 bases between. The CDR3 is 14 amino acids. Germline V gives CDR1 LNHDA, CDR2 SQIVND (reference sequence). DNA for the CDR3: TGTGCCAGTAGTTTTACAAAGGCACAAGAGACCCAGTACTTC. Translated: CASSFTKAQETQYF.

This chain uses TRBV20-1 with TRBJ2-2; 9 nucleotides line up with TRBD2. Germline trimming cut 6 bases from V and 5 bases from J; bases unmatched to any gene: 13. CDR1 is DFQATT and CDR2 is SNEGSKA in the germline V gene (reference sequence). The CDR3 totals 16 residues. The CDR3 is CSARKSAGGPTGELFF. CDR3 DNA sequence: TGCAGTGCGAGGAAGTCCGCGGGGGGGCCGACCGGGGAGCTGTTTTTT.

As to this clonotype: One base away lies a much larger clone, so this may be a sequencing read error. As the CDR3 is not closed by the conserved phenylalanine or tryptophan, this likely results from a read error. The chain combines TRBV7-9 with TRBJ2-7; D perhaps matches TRBD2 (5 bases). V lost 1 base, J lost 3 bases, and 13 bases lay in between. The CDR3 is 15 amino acids. Germline V CDR1 and CDR2: SEHNR, FQNEAQ (reference sequence). This chain's CDR3 is CASSLESRGGYEQYL. As DNA, the CDR3 is TGTGCCAGCAGCTTAGAATCCCGGGGTGGCTACGAGCAGTACCTC.

This clonotype was seen a handful of times. This chain joins TRBV12-3 or TRBV12-4 and TRBJ2-7; weak D call: TRBD1 (7 bases). The CDR3 has 16 amino acids. V shed 5 bases and J shed 3 bases, with 20 bases lying between them. The DNA of the CDR3 is TGTGCCAGCAGTCCCGACAGGGCTATGGGGGGCTACGAGCAGTACTTC. Translated: CASSPDRAMGGYEQYF.

J is TRBJ2-1 and V is TRBV5-1; D not certain. This CDR3 is built from 16 residues. V shed 0 bases and J shed 5 bases, with 15 bases lying between them. Germline V lookup: CDR1 SGHRS, CDR2 YFSETQ. The CDR3 spells CASSLESALLNNEQFF. Written as DNA, the CDR3 is TGCGCCAGCAGCTTGGAGTCTGCATTACTGAACAATGAGCAGTTCTTC.